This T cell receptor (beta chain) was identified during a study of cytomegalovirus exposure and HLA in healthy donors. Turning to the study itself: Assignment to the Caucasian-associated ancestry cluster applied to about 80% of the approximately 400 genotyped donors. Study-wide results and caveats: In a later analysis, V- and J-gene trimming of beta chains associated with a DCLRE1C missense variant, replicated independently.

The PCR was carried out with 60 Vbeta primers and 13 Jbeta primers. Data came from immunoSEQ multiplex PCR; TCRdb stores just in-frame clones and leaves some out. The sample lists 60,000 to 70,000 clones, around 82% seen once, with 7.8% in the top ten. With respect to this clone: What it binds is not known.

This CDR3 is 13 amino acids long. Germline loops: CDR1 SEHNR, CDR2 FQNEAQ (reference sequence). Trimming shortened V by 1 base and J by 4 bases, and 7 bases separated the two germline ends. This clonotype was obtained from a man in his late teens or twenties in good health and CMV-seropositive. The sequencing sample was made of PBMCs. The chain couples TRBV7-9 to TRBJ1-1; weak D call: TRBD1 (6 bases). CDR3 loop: CASSLEGGTEAFF. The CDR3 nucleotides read TGTGCCAGCAGCTTAGAAGGGGGCACTGAAGCTTTCTTT. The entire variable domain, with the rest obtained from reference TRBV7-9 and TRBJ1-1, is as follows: DTGVSQNPRHKITKRGQNVTFRCDPISEHNRLYWYRQTLGQGPEFLTYFQNEAQLEKSRLLSDRFSAERPKGSFSTLEIQRTEQGDSAMYLCASSLEGGTEAFFGQGTRLTVV.